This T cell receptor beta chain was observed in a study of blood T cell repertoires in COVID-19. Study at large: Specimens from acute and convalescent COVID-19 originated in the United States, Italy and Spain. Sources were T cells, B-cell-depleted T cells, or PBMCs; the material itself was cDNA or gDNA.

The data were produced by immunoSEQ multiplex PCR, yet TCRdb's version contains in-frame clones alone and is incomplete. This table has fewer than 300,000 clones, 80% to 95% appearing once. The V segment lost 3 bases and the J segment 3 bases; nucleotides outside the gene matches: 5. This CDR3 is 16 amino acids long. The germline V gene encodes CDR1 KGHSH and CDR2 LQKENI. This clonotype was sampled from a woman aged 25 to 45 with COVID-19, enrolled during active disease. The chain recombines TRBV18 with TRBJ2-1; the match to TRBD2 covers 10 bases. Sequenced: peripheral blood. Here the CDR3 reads CASSPSLAGLYNEQFF. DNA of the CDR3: TGTGCCAGCTCACCCTCACTAGCGGGACTCTACAATGAGCAGTTCTTC.